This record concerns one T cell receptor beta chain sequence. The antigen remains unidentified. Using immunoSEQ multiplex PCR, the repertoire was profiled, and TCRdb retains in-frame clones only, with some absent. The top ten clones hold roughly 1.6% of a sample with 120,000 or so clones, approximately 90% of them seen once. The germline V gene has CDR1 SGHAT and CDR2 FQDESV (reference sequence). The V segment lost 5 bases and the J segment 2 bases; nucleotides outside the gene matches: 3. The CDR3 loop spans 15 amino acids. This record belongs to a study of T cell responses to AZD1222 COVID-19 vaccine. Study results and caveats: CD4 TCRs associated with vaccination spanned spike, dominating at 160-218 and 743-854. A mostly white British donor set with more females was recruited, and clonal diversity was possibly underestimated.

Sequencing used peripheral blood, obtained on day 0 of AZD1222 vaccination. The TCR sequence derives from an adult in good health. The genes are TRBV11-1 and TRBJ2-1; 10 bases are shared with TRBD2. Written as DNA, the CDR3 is TGTGCCAGCAGCGCGAGCGGGAGGGCCTACAATGAGCAGTTCTTC. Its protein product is CASSASGRAYNEQFF.